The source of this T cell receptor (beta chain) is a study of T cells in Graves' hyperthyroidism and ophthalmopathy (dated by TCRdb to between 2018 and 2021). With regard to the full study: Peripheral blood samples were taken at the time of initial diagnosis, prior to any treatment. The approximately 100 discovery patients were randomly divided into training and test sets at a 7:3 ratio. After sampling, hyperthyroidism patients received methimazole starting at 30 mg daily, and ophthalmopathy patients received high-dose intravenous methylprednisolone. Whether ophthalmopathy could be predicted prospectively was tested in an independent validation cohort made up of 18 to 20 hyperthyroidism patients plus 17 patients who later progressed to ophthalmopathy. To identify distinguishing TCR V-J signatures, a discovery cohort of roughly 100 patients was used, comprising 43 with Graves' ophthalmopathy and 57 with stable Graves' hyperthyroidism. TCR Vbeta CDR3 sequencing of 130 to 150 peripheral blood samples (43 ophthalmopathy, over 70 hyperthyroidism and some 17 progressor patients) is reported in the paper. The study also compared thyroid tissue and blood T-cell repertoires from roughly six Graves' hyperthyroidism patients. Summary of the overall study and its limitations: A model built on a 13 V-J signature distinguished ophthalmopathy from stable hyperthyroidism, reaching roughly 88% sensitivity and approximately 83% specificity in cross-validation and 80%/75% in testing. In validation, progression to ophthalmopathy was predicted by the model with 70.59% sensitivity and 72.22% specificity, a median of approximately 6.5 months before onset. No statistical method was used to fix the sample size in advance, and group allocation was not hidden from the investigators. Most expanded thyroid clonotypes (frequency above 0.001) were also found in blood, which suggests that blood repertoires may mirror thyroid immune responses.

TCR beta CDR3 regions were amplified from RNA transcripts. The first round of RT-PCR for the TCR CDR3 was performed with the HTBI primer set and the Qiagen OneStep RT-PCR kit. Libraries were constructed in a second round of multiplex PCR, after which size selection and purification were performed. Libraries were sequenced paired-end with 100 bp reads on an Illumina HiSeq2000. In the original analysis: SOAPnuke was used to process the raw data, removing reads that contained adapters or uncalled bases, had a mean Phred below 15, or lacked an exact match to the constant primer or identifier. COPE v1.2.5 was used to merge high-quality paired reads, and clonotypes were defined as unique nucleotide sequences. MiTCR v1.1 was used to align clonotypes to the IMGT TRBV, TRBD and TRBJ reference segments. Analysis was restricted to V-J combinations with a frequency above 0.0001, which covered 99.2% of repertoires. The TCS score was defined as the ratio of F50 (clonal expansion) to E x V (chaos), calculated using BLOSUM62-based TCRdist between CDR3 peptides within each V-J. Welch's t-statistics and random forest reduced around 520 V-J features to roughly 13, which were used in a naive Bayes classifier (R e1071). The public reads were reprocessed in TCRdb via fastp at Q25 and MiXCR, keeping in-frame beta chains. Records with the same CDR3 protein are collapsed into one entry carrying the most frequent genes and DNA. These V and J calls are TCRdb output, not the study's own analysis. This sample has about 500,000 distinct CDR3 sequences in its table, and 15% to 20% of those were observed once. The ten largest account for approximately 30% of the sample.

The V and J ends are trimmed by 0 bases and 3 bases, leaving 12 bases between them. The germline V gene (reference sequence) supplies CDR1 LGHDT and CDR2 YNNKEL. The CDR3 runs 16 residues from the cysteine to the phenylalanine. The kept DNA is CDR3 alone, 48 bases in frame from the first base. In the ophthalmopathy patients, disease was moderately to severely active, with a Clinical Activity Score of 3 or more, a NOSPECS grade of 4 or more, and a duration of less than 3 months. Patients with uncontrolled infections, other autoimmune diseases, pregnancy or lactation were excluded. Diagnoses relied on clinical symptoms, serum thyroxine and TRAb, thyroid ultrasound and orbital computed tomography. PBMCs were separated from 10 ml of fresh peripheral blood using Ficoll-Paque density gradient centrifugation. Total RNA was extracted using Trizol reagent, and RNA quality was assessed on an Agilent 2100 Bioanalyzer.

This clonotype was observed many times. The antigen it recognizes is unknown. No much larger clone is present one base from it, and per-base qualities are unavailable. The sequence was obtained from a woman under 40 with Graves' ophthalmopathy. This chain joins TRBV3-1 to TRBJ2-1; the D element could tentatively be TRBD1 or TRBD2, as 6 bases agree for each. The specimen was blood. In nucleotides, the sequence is TGTGCCAGCAGCCAAGACTGGGCGGGACACTACAATGAGCAGTTCTTC. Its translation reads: CASSQDWAGHYNEQFF.